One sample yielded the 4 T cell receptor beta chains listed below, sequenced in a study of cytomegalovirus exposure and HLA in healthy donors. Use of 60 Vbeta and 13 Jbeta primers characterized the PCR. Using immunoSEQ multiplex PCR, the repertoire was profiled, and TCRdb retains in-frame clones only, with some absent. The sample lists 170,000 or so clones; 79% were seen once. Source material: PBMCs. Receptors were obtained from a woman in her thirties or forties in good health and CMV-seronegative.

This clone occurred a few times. The CDR3 DNA reads TGTGCCAGCAGTGACCGGGACAGGGCATCACCCCTCCACTTT. Translating gives CASSDRDRASPLHF. This chain joins TRBV6-4 and TRBJ1-6, with TRBD1 matching over 9 bases. Trimming cost V 2 bases and J 10 bases; bases outside gene matches: 3. CDR1 and CDR2 from the germline V gene are MRHNA and SNTAGT. The CDR3 extends over 14 amino acids.

The DNA for the CDR3 is TGTGCCAGCAGGCCCCCCACGAGCTCCTATAATTCACCCCTCCACTTT. Amino acids: CASRPPTSSYNSPLHF. This chain joins TRBV2 and TRBJ1-6; D unclear. The germline V gene has CDR1 SNHLY and CDR2 FYNNEI. Trimming pared 6 bases from V and 0 bases from J, leaving 12 bases between. This CDR3 contains 16 residues.

In DNA, the CDR3 is TGCGCCAGCAGCCCCGGACAGGGTTTTTATGAGCAGTTCTTC. This gives the protein CASSPGQGFYEQFF. The V and J genes are TRBV5-1 and TRBJ2-1, with 8 positions matching TRBD1. V was clipped by 4 bases and J by 8 bases; unmatched bases: 8. Germline CDR1 reads SGHRS; CDR2 reads YFSETQ. The CDR3 has 14 amino acids.

Here the CDR3 DNA reads TGTGCCAGTAGTCCTCGGGTAGGGAGGGGCGAGCAGTACTTC. It encodes CASSPRVGRGEQYF. The rearrangement links TRBV19 to TRBJ2-7; 7 bases fit TRBD2. Germline values: CDR1 LNHDA, CDR2 SQIVND (reference sequence). Losses at the gene ends were 5 bases for V and 6 bases for J; bases not matched to a gene: 10. The CDR3 is made up of 14 amino acids.